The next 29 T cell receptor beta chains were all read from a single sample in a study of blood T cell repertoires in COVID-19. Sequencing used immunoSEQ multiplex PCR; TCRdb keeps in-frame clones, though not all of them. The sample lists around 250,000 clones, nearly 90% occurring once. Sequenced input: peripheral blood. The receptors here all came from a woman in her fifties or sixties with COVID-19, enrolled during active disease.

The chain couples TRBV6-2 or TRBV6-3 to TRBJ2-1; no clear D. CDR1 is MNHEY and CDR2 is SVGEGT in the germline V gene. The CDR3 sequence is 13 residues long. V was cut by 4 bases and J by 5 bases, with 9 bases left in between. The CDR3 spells CASSLERNNEQFF. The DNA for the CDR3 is TGTGCCAGCAGTTTGGAGAGAAACAATGAGCAGTTCTTC.

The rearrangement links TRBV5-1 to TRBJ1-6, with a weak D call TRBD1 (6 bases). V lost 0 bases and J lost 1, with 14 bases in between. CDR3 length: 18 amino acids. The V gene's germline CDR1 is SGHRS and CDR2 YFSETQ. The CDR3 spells CASSLATGLSSYNSPLHF. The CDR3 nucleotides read TGCGCCAGCAGCTTGGCTACAGGGTTATCGTCCTATAATTCACCCCTCCACTTT.

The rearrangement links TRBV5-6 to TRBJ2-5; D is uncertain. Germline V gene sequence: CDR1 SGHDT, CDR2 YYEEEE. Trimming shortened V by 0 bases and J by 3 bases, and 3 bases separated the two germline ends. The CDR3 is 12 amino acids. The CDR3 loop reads CASSLDKETQYF. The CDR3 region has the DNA TGTGCCAGCAGCTTGGATAAAGAGACCCAGTACTTC.

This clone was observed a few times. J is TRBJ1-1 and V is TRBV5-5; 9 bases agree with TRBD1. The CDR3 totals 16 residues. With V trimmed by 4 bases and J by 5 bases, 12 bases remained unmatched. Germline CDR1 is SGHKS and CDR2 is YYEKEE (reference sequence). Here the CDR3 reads CASSNNPQGARTEAFF. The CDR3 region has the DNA TGTGCCAGCAGCAATAACCCACAGGGGGCGAGGACTGAAGCTTTCTTT.

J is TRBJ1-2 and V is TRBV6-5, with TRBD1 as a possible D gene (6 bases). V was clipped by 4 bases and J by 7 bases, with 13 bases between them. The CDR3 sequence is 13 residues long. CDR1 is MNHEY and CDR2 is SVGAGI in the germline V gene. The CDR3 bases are TGTGCCAGCAGTTCAGGGAGGGGGACTGGCTACACCTTC. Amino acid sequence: CASSSGRGTGYTF.

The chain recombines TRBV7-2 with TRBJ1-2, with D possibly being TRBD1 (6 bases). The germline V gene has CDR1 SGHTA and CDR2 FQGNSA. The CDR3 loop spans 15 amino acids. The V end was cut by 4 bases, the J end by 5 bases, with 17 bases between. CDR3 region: CASSYRDIQNYGYTF. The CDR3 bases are TGTGCCAGCAGCTACCGGGACATCCAGAATTATGGCTACACCTTC.

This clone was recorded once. The CDR3 DNA sequence: TGTGCCAGCAGGGAGCCCGGGGAGCTGTTTTTT. Translation gives CASREPGELFF. The chain uses TRBV2 and TRBJ2-2; D is uncertain. The CDR3 runs 11 residues. Trimming took 6 bases from V and 6 from J, leaving 5 bases between them. CDR1 and CDR2 (germline): SNHLY, FYNNEI.

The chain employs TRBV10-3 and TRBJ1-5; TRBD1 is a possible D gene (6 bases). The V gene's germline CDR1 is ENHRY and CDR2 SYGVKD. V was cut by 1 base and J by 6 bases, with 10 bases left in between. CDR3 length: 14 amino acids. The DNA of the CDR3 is TGTGCCATCAGTGAGTATAGGGGGACTCAGCCCCAGCATTTT. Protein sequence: CAISEYRGTQPQHF.

CDR3 in amino acids: CASRGTFTSTDTQYF. In DNA, the CDR3 is TGTGCCAGCAGAGGGACTTTTACTAGCACAGATACGCAGTATTTT. V usage is TRBV6-5 and J usage is TRBJ2-3; D might be TRBD2 (6 bases). Trimming removed 6 bases at V and 0 bases at J, with 13 bases between. The CDR3 is 15 residues long. Per the germline V gene, CDR1 is MNHEY and CDR2 is SVGAGI.

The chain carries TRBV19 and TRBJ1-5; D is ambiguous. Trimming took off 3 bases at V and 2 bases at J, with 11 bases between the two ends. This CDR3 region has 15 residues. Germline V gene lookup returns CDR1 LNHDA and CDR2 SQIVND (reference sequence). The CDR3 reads CASSMEGVGNQPQHF. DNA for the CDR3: TGTGCCAGTAGTATGGAGGGAGTAGGCAATCAGCCCCAGCATTTT.

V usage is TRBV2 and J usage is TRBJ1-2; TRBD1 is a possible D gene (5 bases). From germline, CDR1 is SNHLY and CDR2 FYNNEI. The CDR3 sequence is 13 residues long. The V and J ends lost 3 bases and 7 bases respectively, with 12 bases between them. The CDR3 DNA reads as TGTGCCAGCAGTGAGGGGGGGAGATTTGGCTACACCTTC. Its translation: CASSEGGRFGYTF.

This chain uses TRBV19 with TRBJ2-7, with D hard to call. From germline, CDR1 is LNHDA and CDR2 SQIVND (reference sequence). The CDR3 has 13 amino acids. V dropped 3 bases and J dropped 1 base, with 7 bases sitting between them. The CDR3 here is CASSIGLSYEQYF. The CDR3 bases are TGTGCCAGTAGTATTGGGCTTTCCTACGAGCAGTACTTC.

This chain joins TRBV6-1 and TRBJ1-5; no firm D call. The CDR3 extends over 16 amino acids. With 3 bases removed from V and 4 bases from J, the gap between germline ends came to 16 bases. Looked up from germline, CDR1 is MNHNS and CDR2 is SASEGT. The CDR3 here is CASSEGGVNLNQPQHF. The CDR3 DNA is TGTGCCAGCAGTGAGGGAGGCGTCAACTTAAATCAGCCCCAGCATTTT.

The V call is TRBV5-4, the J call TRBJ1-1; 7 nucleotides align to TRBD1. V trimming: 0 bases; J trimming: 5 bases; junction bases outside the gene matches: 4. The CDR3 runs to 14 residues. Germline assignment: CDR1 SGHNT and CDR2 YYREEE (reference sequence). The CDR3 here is CASSLAQGRTEAFF. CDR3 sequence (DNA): TGTGCCAGCAGCTTGGCACAGGGGAGGACTGAAGCTTTCTTT.

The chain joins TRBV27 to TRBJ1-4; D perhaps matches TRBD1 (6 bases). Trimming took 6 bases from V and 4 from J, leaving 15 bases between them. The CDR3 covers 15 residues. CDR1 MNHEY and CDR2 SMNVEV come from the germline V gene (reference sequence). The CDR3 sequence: CASRVRQASNEKLFF. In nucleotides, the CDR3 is TGTGCCAGCAGGGTTAGACAGGCGAGTAATGAAAAACTGTTTTTT.

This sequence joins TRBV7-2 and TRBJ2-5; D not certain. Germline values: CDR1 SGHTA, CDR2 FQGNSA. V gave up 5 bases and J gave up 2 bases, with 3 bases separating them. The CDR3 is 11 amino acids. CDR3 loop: CASSLQETQYF. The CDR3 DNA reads TGTGCCAGCAGCCTTCAAGAGACCCAGTACTTC.

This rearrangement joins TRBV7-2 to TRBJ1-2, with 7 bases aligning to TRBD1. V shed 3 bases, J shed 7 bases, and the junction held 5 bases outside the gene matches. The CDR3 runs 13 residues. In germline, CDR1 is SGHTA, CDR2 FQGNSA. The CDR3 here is CASSFDRVAGYTF. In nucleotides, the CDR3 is TGTGCCAGCAGCTTTGACAGGGTTGCTGGCTACACCTTC.

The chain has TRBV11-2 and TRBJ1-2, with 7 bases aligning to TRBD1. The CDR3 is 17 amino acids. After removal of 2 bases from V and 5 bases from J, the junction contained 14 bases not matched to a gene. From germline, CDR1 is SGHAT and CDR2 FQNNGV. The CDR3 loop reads CASSLNLARAGGYGYTF. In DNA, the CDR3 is TGTGCCAGCAGCTTAAATCTGGCGCGGGCAGGGGGTTATGGCTACACCTTC. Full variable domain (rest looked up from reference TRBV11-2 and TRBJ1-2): EAGVAQSPRYKIIEKRQSVAFWCNPISGHATLYWYQQILGQGPKLLIQFQNNGVVDDSQLPKDRFSAERLKGVDSTLKIQPAKLEDSAVYLCASSLNLARAGGYGYTFGSGTRLTVV.

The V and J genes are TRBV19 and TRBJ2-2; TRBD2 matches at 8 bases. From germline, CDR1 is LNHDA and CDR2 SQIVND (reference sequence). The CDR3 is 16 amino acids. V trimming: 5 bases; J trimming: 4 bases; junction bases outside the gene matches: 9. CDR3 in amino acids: CASSGPGGIGTGELFF. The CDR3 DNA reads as TGTGCCAGTAGTGGCCCGGGGGGGATAGGCACCGGGGAGCTGTTTTTT.

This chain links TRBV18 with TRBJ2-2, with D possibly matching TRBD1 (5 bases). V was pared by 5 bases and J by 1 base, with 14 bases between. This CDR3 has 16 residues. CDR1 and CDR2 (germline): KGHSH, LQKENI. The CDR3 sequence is CASSSQQAGNTGELFF. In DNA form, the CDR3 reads TGTGCCAGCTCAAGTCAACAGGCAGGGAACACCGGGGAGCTGTTTTTT.

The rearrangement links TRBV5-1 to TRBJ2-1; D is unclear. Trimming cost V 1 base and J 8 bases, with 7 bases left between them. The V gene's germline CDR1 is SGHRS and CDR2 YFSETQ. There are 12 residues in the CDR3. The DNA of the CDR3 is TGCGCCAGCAGCTTGAGCACAGATGAGCAGTTCTTC. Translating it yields CASSLSTDEQFF.

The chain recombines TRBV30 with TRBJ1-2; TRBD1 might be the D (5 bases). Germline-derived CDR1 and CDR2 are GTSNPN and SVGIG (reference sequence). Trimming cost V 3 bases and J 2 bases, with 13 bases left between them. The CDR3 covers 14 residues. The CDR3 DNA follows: TGTGCCTGGAGACTCCAGGGCGGAAACTATGGCTACACCTTC. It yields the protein CAWRLQGGNYGYTF.

The CDR3 reads CSALDFPTSTDTQYF. The CDR3 DNA is TGCAGCGCCCTAGATTTTCCTACTAGCACAGATACGCAGTATTTT. The rearrangement uses TRBV29-1 and TRBJ2-3; no definite D call. With 7 bases removed from V and 0 bases from J, the gap between germline ends came to 17 bases. CDR3 length: 15 amino acids. Looked up from germline, CDR1 is SQVTM and CDR2 is ANQGSEA.

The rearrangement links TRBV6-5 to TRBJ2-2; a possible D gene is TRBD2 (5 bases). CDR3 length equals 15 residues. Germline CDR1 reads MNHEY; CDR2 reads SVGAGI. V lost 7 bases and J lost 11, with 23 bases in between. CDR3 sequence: CASTRPYMDSQELFF. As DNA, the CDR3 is TGTGCCAGCACCCGGCCATATATGGACTCCCAAGAGCTGTTTTTT.

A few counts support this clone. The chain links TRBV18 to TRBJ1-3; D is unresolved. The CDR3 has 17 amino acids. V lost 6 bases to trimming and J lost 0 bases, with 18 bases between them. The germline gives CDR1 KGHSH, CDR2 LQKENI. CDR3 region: CASSRGGNLRSGNTIYF. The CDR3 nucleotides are TGTGCCAGCTCTCGGGGAGGCAATTTACGCTCTGGAAACACCATATATTTT. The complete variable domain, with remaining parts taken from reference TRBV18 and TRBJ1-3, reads NAGVMQNPRHLVRRRGQEARLRCSPMKGHSHVYWYRQLPEEGLKFMVYLQKENIIDESGMPKERFSAEFPKEGPSILRIQQVVRGDSAAYFCASSRGGNLRSGNTIYFGEGSWLTVV.

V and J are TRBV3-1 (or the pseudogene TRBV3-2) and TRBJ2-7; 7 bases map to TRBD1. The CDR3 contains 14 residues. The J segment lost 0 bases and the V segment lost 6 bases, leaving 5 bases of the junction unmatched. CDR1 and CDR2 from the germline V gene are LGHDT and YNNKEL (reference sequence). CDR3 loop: CASSRDSFSYEQYF. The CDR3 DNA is TGTGCCAGCAGTCGGGACAGCTTCTCCTACGAGCAGTACTTC.

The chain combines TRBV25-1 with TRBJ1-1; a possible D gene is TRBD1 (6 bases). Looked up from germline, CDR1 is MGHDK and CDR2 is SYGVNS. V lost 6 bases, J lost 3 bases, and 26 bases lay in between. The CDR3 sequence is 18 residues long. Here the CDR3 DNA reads TGTGCCAGCAGGGGTCTGGGGCAGGGGAGGGGTACGGACACTGAAGCTTTCTTT. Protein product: CASRGLGQGRGTDTEAFF.

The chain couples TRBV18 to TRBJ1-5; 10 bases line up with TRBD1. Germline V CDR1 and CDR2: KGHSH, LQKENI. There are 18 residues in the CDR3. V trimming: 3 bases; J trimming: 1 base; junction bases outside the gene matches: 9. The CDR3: CASSPTTGGKASNQPQHF. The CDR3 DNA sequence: TGTGCCAGCTCACCCACGACAGGGGGCAAAGCCAGCAATCAGCCCCAGCATTTT.

This CDR3 reads CASSYSAGGLGDTQYF. The CDR3 DNA sequence: TGTGCCAGCAGTTACTCGGCAGGGGGCCTTGGAGATACGCAGTATTTT. J is TRBJ2-3 and V is TRBV6-2 or TRBV6-3; 8 bases match TRBD1. Germline V lookup: CDR1 MNHEY, CDR2 SVGEGT. With 0 bases clipped from V and 5 bases from J, the junction kept 7 bases outside the gene matches. This CDR3 is built from 16 residues.